These 4 T cell receptor beta chains share one sample of origin, sequenced in a study of blood T cells in healthy people across ages. PCR was performed a second time for about 7 to 12 cycles using a sample-barcoded 5' primer and a J-beta primer mix. TCRdb reprocessed the 5' RACE reads with MiXCR, giving one entry per CDR3 protein. This table holds 1.8 million or so distinct CDR3 sequences, approximately 40% found once. Sequenced: blood. These receptor sequences come from a human donor in good health.

This clonotype has more than one count but fewer than ten. V gene TRBV28 combines with J gene TRBJ2-1; D might be TRBD2 (7 bases). CDR1 is MDHEN and CDR2 is SYDVKM in the germline V gene. Deletions cut 2 bases from V and 6 bases from J, with 14 bases between. This CDR3 has 15 amino acids. CDR3 in DNA: TGTGCCAGCAGTTTAGCCGGGGGGCAGACCAATGAGCAGTTCTTC. As protein: CASSLAGGQTNEQFF.

This clonotype was observed once. The V gene is TRBV5-1, the J gene TRBJ2-4; 12 bases agree with TRBD1. In germline, CDR1 is SGHRS, CDR2 YFSETQ. The J segment lost 8 bases and the V segment lost 2 bases, leaving 11 bases of the junction unmatched. CDR3 length: 17 residues. The CDR3 DNA sequence: TGCGCCAGCAGCTTAAATCTTCCGGGACAGGGGGCGGACATTCAGTACTTC. Translated: CASSLNLPGQGADIQYF.

The chain recombines TRBV2 with TRBJ1-4; a weak D match, TRBD1 (6 bases). CDR1 is SNHLY and CDR2 is FYNNEI in the germline V gene. Trimming cost V 7 bases and J 2 bases, with 17 bases left between them. The CDR3 is 16 residues long. CDR3 bases: TGTGCCAGCAACCCATACAGGGATCCGACTAATGAAAAACTGTTTTTT. Its protein is CASNPYRDPTNEKLFF. Using reference TRBV2 and TRBJ1-4 for the parts outside the CDR3, the full variable domain is EPEVTQTPSHQVTQMGQEVILRCVPISNHLYFYWYRQILGQKVEFLVSFYNNEISEKSEIFDDQFSVERPDGSNFTLKIRSTKLEDSAMYFCASNPYRDPTNEKLFFGSGTQLSVL.

In this sample, this clonotype turned up a few times. This chain links TRBV12-3 or TRBV12-4 with TRBJ2-3; 7 bases fit TRBD1. Germline trimming cut 8 bases from V and 5 bases from J; bases unmatched to any gene: 16. CDR3 length equals 16 residues. The CDR3 here is CASVPTGSHREDTQYF. The CDR3, as DNA: TGTGCCAGCGTCCCGACAGGGTCACACAGGGAAGATACGCAGTATTTT.